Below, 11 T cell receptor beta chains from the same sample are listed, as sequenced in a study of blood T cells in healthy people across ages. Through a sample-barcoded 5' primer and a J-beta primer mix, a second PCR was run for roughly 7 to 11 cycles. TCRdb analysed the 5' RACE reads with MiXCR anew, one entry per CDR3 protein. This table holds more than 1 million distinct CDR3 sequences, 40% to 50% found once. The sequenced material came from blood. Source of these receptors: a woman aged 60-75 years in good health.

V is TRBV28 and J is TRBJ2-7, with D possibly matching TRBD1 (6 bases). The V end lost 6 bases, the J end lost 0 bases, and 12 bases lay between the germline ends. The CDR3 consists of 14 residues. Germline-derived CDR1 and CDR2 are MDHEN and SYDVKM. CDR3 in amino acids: CASRTGYSSYEQYF. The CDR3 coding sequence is TGTGCCAGCAGAACAGGGTATAGCTCCTACGAGCAGTACTTC. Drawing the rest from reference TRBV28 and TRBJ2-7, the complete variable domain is DVKVTQSSRYLVKRTGEKVFLECVQDMDHENMFWYRQDPGLGLRLIYFSYDVKMKEKGDIPEGYSVSREKKERFSLILESASTNQTSMYLCASRTGYSSYEQYFGPGTRLTVT.

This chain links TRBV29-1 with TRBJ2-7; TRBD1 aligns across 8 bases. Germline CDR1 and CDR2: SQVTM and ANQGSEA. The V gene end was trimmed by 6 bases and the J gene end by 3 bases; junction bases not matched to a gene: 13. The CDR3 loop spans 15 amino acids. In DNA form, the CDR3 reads TGCAGCGTCCCCAATCCGGGGACAGGAGGCTACGAGCAGTACTTC. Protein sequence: CSVPNPGTGGYEQYF.

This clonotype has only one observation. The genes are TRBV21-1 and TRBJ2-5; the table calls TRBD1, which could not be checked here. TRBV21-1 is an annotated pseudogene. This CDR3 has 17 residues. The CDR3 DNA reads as TGTGCCAGCAGCAAAGCGCACCCCGGGGACACGGACTACGAGCGGTACTTC. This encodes CASSKAHPGDTDYERYF.

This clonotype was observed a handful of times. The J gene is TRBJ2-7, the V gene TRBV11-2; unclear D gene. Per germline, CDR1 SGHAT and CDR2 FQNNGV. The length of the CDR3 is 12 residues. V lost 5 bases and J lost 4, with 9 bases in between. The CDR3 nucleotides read TGTGCCAGCAGCGCCTACATGTACGAGCAGTACTTC. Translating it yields CASSAYMYEQYF.

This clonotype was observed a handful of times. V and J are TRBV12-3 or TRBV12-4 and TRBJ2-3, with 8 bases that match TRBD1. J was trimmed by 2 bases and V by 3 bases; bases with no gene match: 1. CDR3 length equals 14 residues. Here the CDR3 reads CASSLQGATDTQYF. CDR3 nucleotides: TGTGCCAGCAGTTTGCAGGGGGCCACAGATACGCAGTATTTT.

Here the CDR3 reads CASTPRSGGANTGELFF. The DNA of the CDR3 is TGTGCCAGCACACCCCGATCCGGGGGAGCGAACACCGGGGAGCTGTTTTTT. The rearrangement joins TRBV12-3 or TRBV12-4 to TRBJ2-2; D perhaps matches TRBD2 (6 bases). V was pared by 7 bases and J by 0 bases, with 18 bases between. The CDR3 is made up of 17 amino acids.

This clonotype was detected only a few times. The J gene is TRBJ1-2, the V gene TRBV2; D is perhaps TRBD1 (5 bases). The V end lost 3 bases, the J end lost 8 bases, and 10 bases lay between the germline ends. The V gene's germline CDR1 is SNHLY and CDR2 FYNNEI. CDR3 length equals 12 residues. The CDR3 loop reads CASSDRAGGYTF. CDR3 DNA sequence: TGTGCCAGCAGTGACAGGGCGGGGGGCTACACCTTC.

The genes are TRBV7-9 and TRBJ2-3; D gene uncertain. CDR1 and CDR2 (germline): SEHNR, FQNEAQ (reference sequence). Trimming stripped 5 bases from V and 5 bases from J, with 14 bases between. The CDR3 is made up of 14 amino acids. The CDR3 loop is CASSGKVSQDTQYF. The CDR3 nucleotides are TGTGCCAGCAGCGGCAAGGTTTCACAAGATACGCAGTATTTT.

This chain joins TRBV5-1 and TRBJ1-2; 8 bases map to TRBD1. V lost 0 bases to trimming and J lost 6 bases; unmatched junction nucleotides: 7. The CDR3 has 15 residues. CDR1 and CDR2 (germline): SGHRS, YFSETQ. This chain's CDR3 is CASSLASGGRDGYTF. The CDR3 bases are TGCGCCAGCAGCTTGGCTTCAGGGGGCAGGGATGGCTACACCTTC.

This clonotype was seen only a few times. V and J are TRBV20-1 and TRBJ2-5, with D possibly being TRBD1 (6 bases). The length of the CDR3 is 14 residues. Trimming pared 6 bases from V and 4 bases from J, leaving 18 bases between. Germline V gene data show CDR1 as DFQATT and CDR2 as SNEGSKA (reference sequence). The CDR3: CSADDSEGGETQYF. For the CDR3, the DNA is TGCAGTGCCGACGACTCGGAAGGGGGAGAGACCCAGTACTTC.

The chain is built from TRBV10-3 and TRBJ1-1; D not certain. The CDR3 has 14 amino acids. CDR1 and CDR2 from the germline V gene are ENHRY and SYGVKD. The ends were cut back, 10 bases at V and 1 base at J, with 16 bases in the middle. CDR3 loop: CATRASTQNTEAFF. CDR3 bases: TGTGCCACCAGAGCCTCGACACAGAACACTGAAGCTTTCTTT.